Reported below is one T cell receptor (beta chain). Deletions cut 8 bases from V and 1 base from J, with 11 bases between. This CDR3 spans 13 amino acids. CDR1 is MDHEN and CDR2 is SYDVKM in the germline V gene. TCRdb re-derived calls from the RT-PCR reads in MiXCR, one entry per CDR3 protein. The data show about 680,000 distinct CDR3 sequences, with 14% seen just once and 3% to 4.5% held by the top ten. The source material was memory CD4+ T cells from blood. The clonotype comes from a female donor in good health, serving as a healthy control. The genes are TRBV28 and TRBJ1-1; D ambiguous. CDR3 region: CASPSFSNTEAFF. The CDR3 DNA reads TGTGCCAGCCCGTCTTTTTCGAACACTGAAGCTTTCTTT.